This T cell receptor beta chain was observed in a study of blood T cell repertoires in COVID-19. Study in general: COVID-19 samples collected from the United States, Italy and Spain covered acute and convalescent phases. T cells, B-cell-depleted T cells, or PBMCs provided the cDNA or gDNA that served as material.

In the original analysis: Reference gene primer amplification gave estimated nucleated cell counts. Measured with immunoSEQ multiplex PCR; TCRdb has only the in-frame clones, and not every one. The D gene and trimming were derived from the DNA, and the V and J assignments and clone size from that table. Of 70,000 to 75,000 clones in the sample, approximately 81% were seen once. CDR3 length: 12 residues. CDR1 is GTSNPN and CDR2 is SVGIG in the germline V gene (reference sequence). Trimming took 3 bases from V and 1 from J, leaving 6 bases between them. This receptor was obtained from a woman aged 80 or over with active or convalescent COVID-19. The sequencing input was peripheral blood. The chain recombines TRBV30 with TRBJ1-2; D is unclear. CDR3: CAWRTFNYGYTF. CDR3 bases: TGTGCCTGGAGGACTTTTAACTATGGCTACACCTTC.